The rows below give T cell receptor beta chains drawn from one sample of a study of blood T cell repertoires in COVID-19. The data were produced by immunoSEQ multiplex PCR, yet TCRdb's version contains in-frame clones alone and is incomplete. The sample includes roughly 410,000 clones, more than 80% of them seen just once. The sample was peripheral blood. These receptor sequences come from a man aged 35-49 years with acute or convalescent COVID-19. Both conserved end residues are part of each CDR3. The order of the fields is J gene, clone size, V gene, D gene, CDR3 protein, CDR3 DNA. D genes are given only for firm matches. Not every row has a clone size; where given, it reads once, few, many or a size class.

j_call: TRBJ1-1; clone_size: once; v_call: TRBV27; d_call: NA; cdr3_aa: CASALAAGVAEAFF; cdr3_nt: TGTGCCAGCGCCTTGGCGGCCGGGGTGGCTGAAGCTTTCTTT
j_call: TRBJ2-7; clone_size: NA; v_call: TRBV5-4; d_call: TRBD1; cdr3_aa: CASSHRDRRTYEQYF; cdr3_nt: TGTGCCAGCAGTCACCGGGACAGGAGAACGTACGAGCAGTACTTC
j_call: TRBJ2-1; clone_size: NA; v_call: TRBV18; d_call: TRBD1; cdr3_aa: CASSPETGVYNEQFF; cdr3_nt: TGTGCCAGCTCACCGGAGACAGGGGTTTACAATGAGCAGTTCTTC
j_call: TRBJ1-2; clone_size: NA; v_call: TRBV6-2/TRBV6-3; d_call: NA; cdr3_aa: CASSSFQTGHYGYTF; cdr3_nt: TGTGCCAGCAGTTCCTTTCAGACAGGCCACTATGGCTACACCTTC
j_call: TRBJ2-1; clone_size: NA; v_call: TRBV7-3; d_call: TRBD1; cdr3_aa: CASSSGQGGLSDEQFF; cdr3_nt: TGTGCCAGCAGCTCAGGACAGGGGGGTTTGTCGGATGAGCAGTTCTTC
j_call: TRBJ1-4; clone_size: NA; v_call: TRBV4-1; d_call: TRBD1; cdr3_aa: CASWTGTTNEKLFF; cdr3_nt: TGCGCCAGCTGGACAGGGACAACTAATGAAAAACTGTTTTTT
j_call: TRBJ2-1; clone_size: NA; v_call: TRBV7-3; d_call: NA; cdr3_aa: CASSLMSGKAYNEQFF; cdr3_nt: TGTGCCAGCAGCTTAATGTCGGGAAAGGCCTACAATGAGCAGTTCTTC
j_call: TRBJ1-1; clone_size: NA; v_call: TRBV14; d_call: NA; cdr3_aa: CASSQDRRYTEAFF; cdr3_nt: TGTGCCAGCAGCCAAGATCGCCGGTACACTGAAGCTTTCTTT
j_call: TRBJ1-5; clone_size: NA; v_call: TRBV28; d_call: NA; cdr3_aa: CASRLEGGRQPQHF; cdr3_nt: TGTGCCAGCCGCTTGGAAGGGGGTCGGCAGCCCCAGCATTTT
j_call: TRBJ2-7; clone_size: once; v_call: TRBV4-3; d_call: NA; cdr3_aa: CASSQDRSYEQYF; cdr3_nt: TGCGCCAGCAGCCAAGATCGGTCCTACGAGCAGTACTTC
j_call: TRBJ1-6; clone_size: NA; v_call: TRBV7-9; d_call: NA; cdr3_aa: CASSTRGVSYNSPLHF; cdr3_nt: TGTGCCAGCAGCACGCGAGGCGTCTCCTATAATTCACCCCTCCACTTT
j_call: TRBJ2-1; clone_size: NA; v_call: TRBV27; d_call: NA; cdr3_aa: CASSLSRGHNEQFF; cdr3_nt: TGTGCCAGCAGTTTATCCAGGGGCCACAATGAGCAGTTCTTC